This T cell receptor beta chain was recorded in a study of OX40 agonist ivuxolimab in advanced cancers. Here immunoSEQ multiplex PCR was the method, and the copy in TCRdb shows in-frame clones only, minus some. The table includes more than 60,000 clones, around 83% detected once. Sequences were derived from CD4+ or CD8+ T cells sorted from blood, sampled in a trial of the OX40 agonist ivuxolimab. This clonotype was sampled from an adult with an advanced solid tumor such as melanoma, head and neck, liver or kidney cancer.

The CDR3 coding sequence is TGTGCCAGCAGTTTTTTCCCCGGAGCAACTAATGAAAAACTGTTTTTT. It translates to CASSFFPGATNEKLFF. V usage is TRBV27 and J usage is TRBJ1-4; D gene unclear. This CDR3 contains 16 residues. Germline CDR1 is MNHEY and CDR2 is SMNVEV (reference sequence). V lost 3 bases, J lost 0 bases, and 11 bases lay in between.